These T cell receptor beta chains were read from a single sample in a study of CXCR4 blockade with PD-1 therapy in pancreatic cancer. Data came from immunoSEQ multiplex PCR; TCRdb stores just in-frame clones and leaves some out. The data contain approximately 17,000 clones, around 72% of them singletons. Sequencing was performed on tumor tissue. These receptors were obtained from a human donor with pancreatic ductal adenocarcinoma. Both conserved end residues are part of each CDR3. The order of the fields is D gene, J gene, V gene, clone size, CDR3 protein, CDR3 DNA. The D gene is left open where the match is weak. Some rows have no size entry. The others give once, few or many, or a class for an expanded clone.

>TRBD2|TRBJ2-1|TRBV28|NA
CASSSPGLAGGSEQFF
TGTGCCAGCAGTTCCCCGGGACTAGCGGGAGGCTCTGAGCAGTTCTTC
>NA|TRBJ1-4|TRBV6-8|NA
CASSYSTGAPEKLFF
TGTGCCAGCAGTTACTCGACGGGGGCGCCTGAAAAACTGTTTTTT
>TRBD1|TRBJ1-5|TRBV19|NA
CASRLGTGDNQPQHF
TGTGCCAGTAGGTTAGGGACAGGGGACAATCAGCCCCAGCATTTT
>TRBD2|TRBJ2-5|TRBV14|NA
CASSPSGGETQYF
TGTGCCAGCAGCCCCTCGGGGGGGGAGACCCAGTACTTC
>NA|TRBJ2-3|TRBV19|NA
CASSLLTGLGTDTQYF
TGTGCCAGTAGTCTACTCACGGGACTTGGCACAGATACGCAGTATTTT
>NA|TRBJ1-4|TRBV14|once
CASSHNNEKLFF
TGTGCCAGCAGCCACAATAATGAAAAACTGTTTTTT
>TRBD2|TRBJ2-1|TRBV19|NA
CASSLRGLAGEQSYNEQFF
TGTGCCAGTAGTCTTAGGGGCCTAGCGGGAGAACAGTCCTACAATGAGCAGTTCTTC
>NA|TRBJ1-2|TRBV30|once
CAWSRGGLYGYTF
TGTGCCTGGAGCCGGGGGGGCCTTTATGGCTACACCTTC
>NA|TRBJ2-5|TRBV28|NA
CASSLYRVVEGGQYF
TGTGCCAGCAGTTTATACAGGGTGGTGGAAGGGGGCCAGTACTTC
>TRBD2|TRBJ2-1|TRBV14|few
CASSQDQRTSGTYNEQFF
TGTGCCAGCAGCCAAGATCAAAGGACTAGCGGGACTTACAATGAGCAGTTCTTC
>TRBD1|TRBJ2-7|TRBV5-1|few
CASSLEGTGGWEQYF
TGCGCCAGCAGCTTGGAAGGGACAGGGGGTTGGGAGCAGTACTTC
>NA|TRBJ1-3|TRBV6-8|NA
CASRPDGRNTIYF
TGTGCCAGCAGACCGGACGGAAGAAACACCATATATTTT
>NA|TRBJ1-1|TRBV18|NA
CASSEGQGNTEAFF
TGTGCCAGCTCGGAGGGGCAGGGGAACACTGAAGCTTTCTTT
>TRBD2|TRBJ2-1|TRBV6-8|NA
CAITSGRESYNEQFF
TGTGCCATCACAAGCGGGAGGGAGTCCTACAATGAGCAGTTCTTC
>TRBD1|TRBJ1-2|TRBV19|NA
CASSIFQGDYGYTF
TGTGCCAGTAGTATCTTCCAGGGGGACTATGGCTACACCTTC
>NA|TRBJ2-7|TRBV19|NA
CASSMRPGSSYEQYF
TGTGCCAGTAGTATGCGGCCAGGGAGTTCCTACGAGCAGTACTTC
>NA|TRBJ2-4|TRBV11-3|NA
CASSSGGPKNIQYF
TGTGCCAGCAGCTCCGGGGGTCCAAAAAACATTCAGTACTTC
>NA|TRBJ2-5|TRBV19|NA
CASSIGGETQYF
TGTGCCAGTAGTATAGGGGGAGAGACCCAGTACTTC
>NA|TRBJ1-2|TRBV6-8|NA
CAISPDDGYGYTF
TGTGCCATCAGTCCTGATGATGGCTATGGCTACACCTTC
>TRBD2|TRBJ2-1|TRBV9|NA
CASSFSTSGSEQFF
TGTGCCAGCAGCTTCAGTACTAGCGGAAGCGAGCAGTTCTTC
>NA|TRBJ2-5|TRBV30|NA
CAWTGSQETQYF
TGTGCCTGGACCGGCAGTCAAGAGACCCAGTACTTC
>TRBD1|TRBJ1-5|TRBV19|NA
CASSLTGANSNQPQHF
TGTGCCAGTAGTCTAACAGGGGCGAATAGCAATCAGCCCCAGCATTTT
>TRBD2|TRBJ2-1|TRBV5-1|once
CASSGGGRAVQPEQFF
TGCGCCAGCAGCGGGGGAGGGCGGGCTGTCCAGCCTGAGCAGTTCTTC
>NA|TRBJ1-4|TRBV25-1|once
CASSAGRRGEKLFF
TGTGCCAGCAGTGCTGGCAGGCGCGGTGAAAAACTGTTTTTT
>NA|TRBJ2-5|TRBV2|few
CASSPIGGGTQYF
TGTGCCAGCAGCCCCATCGGAGGAGGGACCCAGTACTTC
>NA|TRBJ1-2|TRBV28|few
CASSSRTIYGYTF
TGTGCCAGCAGTTCCCGAACGATTTATGGCTACACCTTC
>TRBD2|TRBJ2-1|TRBV28|few
CASSFPGGRRYNEQFF
TGTGCCAGCAGTTTCCCTGGCGGGAGGAGATACAATGAGCAGTTCTTC
>NA|TRBJ2-5|TRBV18|NA
CASSPPEQQETQYF
TGTGCCAGCTCACCACCTGAGCAACAAGAGACCCAGTACTTC
>NA|TRBJ1-1|TRBV18|NA
CASSPSPGNTEAFF
TGTGCCAGCTCACCGTCCCCGGGGAACACTGAAGCTTTCTTT
>NA|TRBJ1-1|TRBV19|NA
CASSPGGVWNTEAFF
TGTGCCAGTAGTCCCGGCGGGGTCTGGAACACTGAAGCTTTCTTT
>NA|TRBJ1-2|TRBV28|NA
CASIGLPHYGYTF
TGTGCCAGCATCGGTCTCCCACACTATGGCTACACCTTC
>NA|TRBJ1-3|TRBV19|once
CATLTVSGNTIYF
TGTGCCACCCTGACGGTCTCTGGAAACACCATATATTTT
>NA|TRBJ2-3|TRBV18|NA
CASSPARASTDTQYF
TGTGCCAGCTCACCCGCAAGGGCTAGCACAGATACGCAGTATTTT
>TRBD2|TRBJ2-1|TRBV5-1|NA
CASSSSSGRIYNEQFF
TGCGCCAGCAGCTCTTCTAGCGGGAGGATCTACAATGAGCAGTTCTTC
>NA|TRBJ2-1|TRBV1|few
CASSQGTTSGRAREQFF
TGCGCCAGCAGCCAAGGCACTACTAGCGGGAGGGCCCGGGAGCAGTTCTTC
>TRBD1|TRBJ2-7|TRBV19|NA
CASSATGGAYEQYF
TGTGCCAGTAGCGCGACAGGGGGTGCCTACGAGCAGTACTTC
>NA|TRBJ1-1|TRBV30|NA
CAWSVGSNTEAFF
TGTGCCTGGAGTGTAGGCAGCAACACTGAAGCTTTCTTT
>TRBD1|TRBJ2-1|TRBV28|NA
CASSLSGQGSNEQFF
TGTGCCAGCAGTTTATCCGGACAGGGGAGCAATGAGCAGTTCTTC
>TRBD1|TRBJ1-4|TRBV19|NA
CASSTPRTGIREKLFF
TGTGCCAGTAGTACCCCCCGGACAGGGATTCGTGAAAAACTGTTTTTT
>NA|TRBJ1-1|TRBV19|NA
CASRPGQNTEAFF
TGTGCCAGTAGACCGGGACAGAACACTGAAGCTTTCTTT
>TRBD2|TRBJ2-1|TRBV18|NA
CASSPGTSGYNEQFF
TGTGCCAGCTCACCAGGGACTAGCGGATACAATGAGCAGTTCTTC
>NA|TRBJ1-6|TRBV15|few
CATSREGSGDSPLHF
TGTGCCACCAGCAGAGAGGGAAGCGGGGACTCACCCCTCCACTTT
>NA|TRBJ2-1|TRBV19|once
CASSISPGTVYNEQFF
TGTGCCAGTAGTATCAGCCCTGGGACTGTTTACAATGAGCAGTTCTTC
>NA|TRBJ2-7|TRBV18|NA
CASSPAGFSYEQYF
TGTGCCAGCTCACCGGCAGGTTTCTCCTACGAGCAGTACTTC
>NA|TRBJ1-3|TRBV28|NA
CASSYSSGNTIYF
TGTGCCAGCTCTTACAGCTCTGGAAACACCATATATTTT